These 17 T cell receptor beta chains share one sample of origin, sequenced in a study of shared clonotypes between healthy human individuals. Naive-designated CD8 cells lacked CD45RO, were positively enriched for CCR7, and omitted terminally differentiated effector memory CD45RA+ cells. Measured with immunoSEQ multiplex PCR; TCRdb has only the in-frame clones, and not every one. This table has hundreds of thousands of clones, about 95% appearing once. Specimen: naive CD8+ T cells sorted from blood. The receptors shown here come from a woman aged 25 to 39 in good health.

J is TRBJ2-5 and V is TRBV30; D possibly matches TRBD1 or TRBD2 (5 bases each). Gene TRBJ2-7 matches the end of the DNA better, so the J call may be wrong. Germline V lookup: CDR1 GTSNPN, CDR2 SVGIG (reference sequence). The CDR3 runs 13 residues. As DNA, the CDR3 is TGTGCCTGGAGCGTGGGGACCTCCTACGAGCAGTACTTC. This sequence encodes CAWSVGTSYEQYF.

The chain is built from TRBV29-1 and TRBJ2-3; 9 bases match TRBD2. The CDR3 has 14 residues. Losses at the gene ends were 6 bases for V and 6 bases for J; bases not matched to a gene: 10. Per germline, CDR1 SQVTM and CDR2 ANQGSEA. This CDR3 is CSVGVAGVADTQYF. CDR3 in DNA: TGCAGCGTGGGAGTAGCGGGAGTAGCGGATACGCAGTATTTT.

The chain couples TRBV13 to TRBJ2-3; 11 nucleotides align to TRBD2. Germline loops: CDR1 PRHDT, CDR2 FYEKMQ (reference sequence). Germline trimming cut 0 bases from V and 2 bases from J; bases unmatched to any gene: 7. The CDR3 is 18 residues long. In DNA form, the CDR3 reads TGTGCCAGCAGCTTAGGGTTGTTAGCGGGAGGGATCACAGATACGCAGTATTTT. It specifies CASSLGLLAGGITDTQYF.

The genes are TRBV20-1 and TRBJ1-5, with a weak D call TRBD1 (5 bases). Trimming took 1 base from V and 11 from J, leaving 6 bases between them. This CDR3 has 10 amino acids. Per the germline V gene, CDR1 is DFQATT and CDR2 is SNEGSKA (reference sequence). Written as DNA, the CDR3 is TGCAGTGCTAGAGGACAGTCCCAGCATTTT. It translates to CSARGQSQHF.

The rearrangement links TRBV9 to TRBJ2-7; 9 bases match TRBD1. Trimming at V came to 0 bases and at J to 0 bases, leaving 1 base not matched to a gene. This CDR3 comprises 15 residues. CDR1 is SGDLS and CDR2 is YYNGEE in the germline V gene. The CDR3 sequence is CASSVGTGVSYEQYF. The CDR3 DNA sequence: TGTGCCAGCAGCGTAGGGACAGGGGTCTCCTACGAGCAGTACTTC. Variable domain in full (rest from reference TRBV9 and TRBJ2-7): DSGVTQTPKHLITATGQRVTLRCSPRSGDLSVYWYQQSLDQGLQFLIQYYNGEERAKGNILERFSAQQFPDLHSELNLSSLELGDSALYFCASSVGTGVSYEQYFGPGTRLTVT.

The chain recombines TRBV7-2 with TRBJ2-1, with D possibly being TRBD2 (6 bases). Germline V gives CDR1 SGHTA, CDR2 FQGNSA. CDR3 length: 15 amino acids. The V gene lost 5 bases and the J gene lost 7 bases, with 18 bases spanning the gap. This CDR3 reads CASSPREGRRNEQFF. CDR3 nucleotides: TGTGCCAGCAGCCCTAGGGAAGGGAGGCGGAATGAGCAGTTCTTC.

The chain joins TRBV7-2 to TRBJ2-4; D might be TRBD2 (5 bases). CDR1 SGHTA and CDR2 FQGNSA come from the germline V gene. The germline V and J ends were trimmed by 5 bases and 0 bases, with 11 bases remaining between them. The CDR3 has 15 amino acids. CDR3 amino acids: CASSPGFLAKNIQYF. In DNA form, the CDR3 reads TGTGCCAGCAGCCCGGGATTCCTAGCCAAAAACATTCAGTACTTC.

The V and J genes are TRBV7-6 and TRBJ2-1; the D gene could be TRBD1 or TRBD2 (5 bases each). This CDR3 region has 15 residues. Germline-derived CDR1 and CDR2 are SGHVS and FNYEAQ. Trimming left V 7 bases short and J 0 bases short, with 13 bases between. The CDR3 DNA is TGTGCCAGCACCTTGGGGGAAAGCTCCTACAATGAGCAGTTCTTC. Its protein is CASTLGESSYNEQFF.

The chain uses TRBV2 and TRBJ2-7; unclear D gene. Trimming stripped 8 bases from V and 0 bases from J, with 5 bases between. The germline CDR1 and CDR2 sequences are SNHLY and FYNNEI. The CDR3 runs 11 residues. CDR3 residues: CASDSSYEQYF. CDR3 nucleotide sequence: TGTGCCAGCGATTCCTCCTACGAGCAGTACTTC.

The chain uses TRBV28 and TRBJ2-5; 15 nucleotides align to TRBD2. This CDR3 comprises 18 residues. Germline V lookup: CDR1 MDHEN, CDR2 SYDVKM. Losses at the gene ends were 2 bases for V and 2 bases for J; bases not matched to a gene: 6. The CDR3 here is CASSLGLAGGRGQETQYF. CDR3 nucleotides: TGTGCCAGCAGTTTAGGACTAGCGGGAGGGAGGGGGCAAGAGACCCAGTACTTC.

The rearrangement joins TRBV27 to TRBJ2-6; tentatively, D is TRBD1 (5 bases). CDR1 and CDR2 from the germline V gene are MNHEY and SMNVEV (reference sequence). CDR3 size: 16 residues. Trimming pared 4 bases from V and 4 bases from J, leaving 14 bases between. The CDR3 DNA follows: TGTGCCAGCAGTTCACCAGGGAACTCGGGGGCCAACGTCCTGACTTTC. Translating gives CASSSPGNSGANVLTF. Full variable domain (rest looked up from reference TRBV27 and TRBJ2-6): EAQVTQNPRYLITVTGKKLTVTCSQNMNHEYMSWYRQDPGLGLRQIYYSMNVEVTDKGDVPEGYKVSRKEKRNFPLILESPSPNQTSLYFCASSSPGNSGANVLTFGAGSRLTVL.

The chain combines TRBV5-6 with TRBJ2-5; the D is unclear. CDR3 length: 16 residues. Between the trimmed V and J ends, which lost 0 bases and 5 bases, there was a span of 17 bases. The germline gives CDR1 SGHDT, CDR2 YYEEEE. The CDR3 region has the DNA TGTGCCAGCAGCTTGGCCGAGTCGTGGAGCCCGGAGACCCAGTACTTC. Translated: CASSLAESWSPETQYF.

V is TRBV6-5 and J is TRBJ1-5, with D hard to call. Germline CDR1 is MNHEY and CDR2 is SVGAGI. The CDR3 is 16 residues long. V lost 0 bases and J lost 5, with 14 bases in between. CDR3 in amino acids: CASSYSASKEDQPQHF. In nucleotides, the CDR3 is TGTGCCAGCAGTTACTCTGCCAGTAAGGAGGATCAGCCCCAGCATTTT.

The CDR3 sequence: CASSEGKAAPYNEQFF. The CDR3 region has the DNA TGTGCCAGCAGTGAAGGGAAAGCGGCCCCCTACAATGAGCAGTTCTTC. The J gene is TRBJ2-1, the V gene TRBV2, with a weak D call TRBD2 (5 bases). The CDR3 is 16 amino acids. Looked up from germline, CDR1 is SNHLY and CDR2 is FYNNEI. Trimming removed 1 base at V and 2 bases at J, with 12 bases between.

The V call is TRBV7-9, the J call TRBJ2-2; TRBD2 aligns across 9 bases. The V gene end was trimmed by 5 bases and the J gene end by 0 bases; junction bases not matched to a gene: 4. This CDR3 is 16 amino acids long. Germline lookup yields CDR1 SEHNR and CDR2 FQNEAQ (reference sequence). The CDR3 loop reads CASSPTSGPNTGELFF. The CDR3 bases are TGTGCCAGCAGCCCGACTAGCGGACCGAACACCGGGGAGCTGTTTTTT.

The gene calls are TRBV12-2 and TRBJ2-2; whether TRBD2, the table's D call, matches the DNA was not checked. TRBV12-2 corresponds to a pseudogene. This CDR3 contains 20 residues. The CDR3 region is CASRHMQPGLAGGPGGELFF. Here the CDR3 DNA reads TGTGCAAGTCGCCACATGCAACCGGGACTAGCGGGAGGGCCCGGCGGGGAGCTGTTTTTT.

V is TRBV27 and J is TRBJ2-1; D ambiguous. Trimming shortened V by 0 bases and J by 2 bases, and 5 bases separated the two germline ends. The CDR3 has 14 amino acids. Germline V gene sequence: CDR1 MNHEY, CDR2 SMNVEV (reference sequence). The CDR3 loop reads CASSLSRTYNEQFF. CDR3 coding DNA: TGTGCCAGCAGTTTATCGCGGACCTACAATGAGCAGTTCTTC.